The 25 T cell receptor beta chains reported below all come from one sample, sequenced in a study of blood T cell repertoires in COVID-19. The protocol was immunoSEQ multiplex PCR, while the TCRdb copy is restricted to in-frame clones and leaves out a portion. The sample lists 200,000 to 250,000 clones, about 90% occurring once. Sequenced material: PBMCs or T cells enriched from blood (not recorded which). The receptors were sampled from a woman in her 50s in a cohort exposed to, infected with or recovered from COVID-19 (not recorded which).

For the CDR3, the DNA is TGTGCCAGCAGTGTTTGGACAGGGAATGAGGACACTGAAGCTTTCTTT. Its translation: CASSVWTGNEDTEAFF. The chain uses TRBV6-2 or TRBV6-3 and TRBJ1-1, with 8 bases aligning to TRBD1. Trimming removed 5 bases from V and 3 bases from J; junction bases left unmatched: 11. The CDR3 is 16 amino acids. Germline V gene sequence: CDR1 MNHEY, CDR2 SVGEGT.

This clone turned up a few times. The J gene is TRBJ2-5, the V gene TRBV9; TRBD1 might be the D (6 bases). V shed 4 bases and J shed 0 bases, with 7 bases lying between them. This CDR3 spans 13 amino acids. CDR1 is SGDLS, CDR2 YYNGEE, per germline. In DNA, the CDR3 is TGTGCCAGCAGCCGGACAGACCAAGAGACCCAGTACTTC. This gives the protein CASSRTDQETQYF.

The chain is built from TRBV11-2 and TRBJ2-5, with D unresolved. Germline CDR1 and CDR2: SGHAT and FQNNGV. V gave up 0 bases and J gave up 5 bases, with 4 bases separating them. This CDR3 contains 12 residues. The CDR3 sequence is CASSLDRETQYF. CDR3 bases: TGTGCCAGCAGCTTAGATCGGGAGACCCAGTACTTC.

The chain joins TRBV10-3 to TRBJ1-1; no reliable D call. Between the trimmed V and J ends, which lost 5 bases and 3 bases, there was a span of 10 bases. This CDR3 spans 13 amino acids. Germline V CDR1 and CDR2: ENHRY, SYGVKD. The DNA of the CDR3 is TGTGCCATCAGTCGAGGGATGGACACTGAAGCTTTCTTT. As protein: CAISRGMDTEAFF.

J is TRBJ1-2 and V is TRBV4-1; D gene unclear. This CDR3 contains 14 residues. Germline assignment: CDR1 MGHRA and CDR2 YSYEKL. Trimming took 0 bases from V and 4 from J, leaving 9 bases between them. The CDR3 spells CASSQDSRSYGYTF. CDR3 sequence (DNA): TGCGCCAGCAGCCAAGATAGCAGAAGCTATGGCTACACCTTC.

This clone was observed once. This chain links TRBV12-3 or TRBV12-4 with TRBJ2-7, with D perhaps matching TRBD1 (5 bases). The length of the CDR3 is 13 residues. Trimming shortened V by 5 bases and J by 2 bases, and 10 bases separated the two germline ends. CDR3 nucleotide sequence: TGTGCCAGCAGTCGACAGCGTGCCTACGAGCAGTACTTC. The encoded protein is CASSRQRAYEQYF.

The J gene is TRBJ2-7, the V gene TRBV5-5; maybe TRBD1 (6 bases). V was pared by 2 bases and J by 3 bases, with 12 bases between. Germline CDR1 SGHKS, CDR2 YYEKEE (reference sequence). CDR3 length equals 14 residues. CDR3 DNA: TGTGCCAGCAGCTTCCCGACAGGCAACTACGAGCAGTACTTC. Translated, it gives CASSFPTGNYEQYF.

The J gene is TRBJ1-2, the V gene TRBV7-2; D perhaps matches TRBD1 (6 bases). Trimming shortened V by 6 bases and J by 1 base, and 21 bases separated the two germline ends. This CDR3 is 17 amino acids long. Germline assignment: CDR1 SGHTA and CDR2 FQGNSA. CDR3 DNA: TGTGCCAGCAGTGAGACCGGGACAACTCAAGTTAACTATGGCTACACCTTC. It is translated as CASSETGTTQVNYGYTF. Full variable domain (remainder filled in from reference TRBV7-2 and TRBJ1-2): GAGVSQSPSNKVTEKGKDVELRCDPISGHTALYWYRQSLGQGLEFLIYFQGNSAPDKSGLPSDRFSAERTGGSVSTLTIQRTQQEDSAVYLCASSETGTTQVNYGYTFGSGTRLTVV.

The chain uses TRBV19 and TRBJ1-4, with unresolved D. Trimming removed 3 bases at V and 8 bases at J, with 10 bases between. The CDR3 covers 13 residues. Germline lookup yields CDR1 LNHDA and CDR2 SQIVND (reference sequence). DNA of the CDR3: TGTGCCAGTAGTATGTTGGAGGAGGAAAAACTGTTTTTT. Protein product: CASSMLEEEKLFF.

The chain carries TRBV9 and TRBJ1-3; D is unresolved. This CDR3 spans 13 amino acids. The germline gives CDR1 SGDLS, CDR2 YYNGEE. Trimming pared 6 bases from V and 0 bases from J, leaving 7 bases between. The CDR3 loop reads CASNRGSGNTIYF. The CDR3 nucleotides are TGTGCCAGCAACCGGGGCTCTGGAAACACCATATATTTT. The full variable domain, rest sourced from reference TRBV9 and TRBJ1-3, is DSGVTQTPKHLITATGQRVTLRCSPRSGDLSVYWYQQSLDQGLQFLIQYYNGEERAKGNILERFSAQQFPDLHSELNLSSLELGDSALYFCASNRGSGNTIYFGEGSWLTVV.

V and J are TRBV7-2 and TRBJ1-2, with 10 bases that match TRBD1. V lost 5 bases, J lost 7 bases, and 7 bases stayed unmatched. The CDR3 is 14 residues long. Germline V gene sequence: CDR1 SGHTA, CDR2 FQGNSA. CDR3 sequence: CASSPGQGRSGYTF. The DNA of the CDR3 is TGTGCCAGCAGCCCGGGACAGGGGCGGAGTGGCTACACCTTC.

The V and J genes are TRBV2 and TRBJ1-4; D ambiguous. CDR1 is SNHLY, CDR2 FYNNEI, per germline. The CDR3 covers 14 residues. V lost 8 bases and J 0 bases, leaving 10 bases between the germline ends. The CDR3 sequence: CASGQYATNEKLFF. CDR3 sequence (DNA): TGTGCCAGCGGCCAGTATGCAACTAATGAAAAACTGTTTTTT.

The rearrangement links TRBV4-2 to TRBJ2-7; maybe TRBD2 (7 bases). The CDR3 has 15 amino acids. Trimming removed 0 bases from V and 3 bases from J, with 12 bases in between. From germline, CDR1 is LGHNA and CDR2 YNFKEQ. The CDR3 reads CASSQDGGAHYEQYF. In DNA, the CDR3 is TGTGCCAGCAGCCAAGATGGGGGGGCACACTACGAGCAGTACTTC.

The rearrangement uses TRBV6-5 and TRBJ2-7; D possibly corresponds to TRBD1 (5 bases). V lost 7 bases, J lost 3 bases, and 19 bases lay in between. Germline V gives CDR1 MNHEY, CDR2 SVGAGI. The CDR3 spans 15 residues. DNA of the CDR3: TGTGCCAGCAAAACGGTCCAGGGCATATACTACGAGCAGTACTTC. Amino acid sequence: CASKTVQGIYYEQYF.

This clone was picked up a small number of times. The chain recombines TRBV25-1 with TRBJ1-1; perhaps TRBD1 as D (5 bases). CDR3 length equals 14 residues. Germline lookup yields CDR1 MGHDK and CDR2 SYGVNS. V lost 5 bases, J lost 7 bases, and 17 bases lay in between. This chain's CDR3 is CASSRRQGGDEAFF. For the CDR3, the DNA is TGTGCCAGCAGTCGTCGCCAGGGAGGCGATGAAGCTTTCTTT.

V gene TRBV28 combines with J gene TRBJ2-3; 8 bases match TRBD2. CDR1 is MDHEN and CDR2 is SYDVKM in the germline V gene. The CDR3 has 15 amino acids. V shed 5 bases and J 3 bases; nucleotides not matched to a gene: 7. CDR3 nucleotide sequence: TGTGCCAGCAGTAACGGGGGGGCCGGGACAGATACGCAGTATTTT. Translating it yields CASSNGGAGTDTQYF.

This chain uses TRBV4-3 with TRBJ1-1; TRBD1 might be the D (6 bases). Germline lookup yields CDR1 LGHNA and CDR2 YSLEER. The CDR3 runs to 14 residues. V shed 0 bases and J shed 4 bases, with 9 bases lying between them. The CDR3 DNA sequence: TGCGCCAGCAGCCAAGAGCGGGGGCCCACTGAAGCTTTCTTT. It encodes CASSQERGPTEAFF.

The CDR3 spells CASRGEGATAFF. Written as DNA, the CDR3 is TGCGCCAGCAGGGGCGAGGGGGCGACGGCTTTCTTT. This chain joins TRBV5-1 and TRBJ1-1, with 7 bases lining up with TRBD1. The CDR3 contains 12 residues. Germline V gene lookup returns CDR1 SGHRS and CDR2 YFSETQ. With 5 bases clipped from V and 11 bases from J, the junction kept 9 bases outside the gene matches.

This clone was picked up one time. V usage is TRBV18 and J usage is TRBJ1-1, with D uncertain. Per the germline V gene, CDR1 is KGHSH and CDR2 is LQKENI. V dropped 2 bases and J dropped 6 bases, with 16 bases sitting between them. The CDR3 sequence is 15 residues long. Here the CDR3 reads CASSPTKSPGAEAFF. In DNA, the CDR3 is TGTGCCAGCTCACCAACGAAATCCCCAGGCGCTGAAGCTTTCTTT. The variable domain in full, completed from reference TRBV18 and TRBJ1-1, reads NAGVMQNPRHLVRRRGQEARLRCSPMKGHSHVYWYRQLPEEGLKFMVYLQKENIIDESGMPKERFSAEFPKEGPSILRIQQVVRGDSAAYFCASSPTKSPGAEAFFGQGTRLTVV.

The rearrangement joins TRBV28 to TRBJ1-2, with 11 bases aligning to TRBD1. V was clipped by 6 bases and J by 4 bases; unmatched bases: 13. Germline CDR1 MDHEN, CDR2 SYDVKM. The CDR3 is made up of 17 amino acids. The CDR3 is CASSHFGQGAYSYGYTF. The CDR3 DNA is TGTGCCAGCAGCCATTTCGGACAGGGGGCGTATAGCTATGGCTACACCTTC.

J is TRBJ1-2 and V is TRBV7-2, with 7 bases matching TRBD1. In germline, CDR1 is SGHTA, CDR2 FQGNSA. This CDR3 spans 17 amino acids. Trimming took 1 base from V and 5 from J; bases not matched to a gene: 13. The CDR3 loop reads CASSLGAGQTYTYGYTF. The CDR3 nucleotides read TGTGCCAGCAGCTTAGGGGCGGGACAGACCTATACATATGGCTACACCTTC. Filled out from reference TRBV7-2 and TRBJ1-2, the complete variable domain reads GAGVSQSPSNKVTEKGKDVELRCDPISGHTALYWYRQSLGQGLEFLIYFQGNSAPDKSGLPSDRFSAERTGGSVSTLTIQRTQQEDSAVYLCASSLGAGQTYTYGYTFGSGTRLTVV.

In its sample, this clone was seen once. The same CDR3 can be traced to other DNA sequences in this sample. This chain uses TRBV5-6 with TRBJ1-1; D gene unclear. Germline loops: CDR1 SGHDT, CDR2 YYEEEE. This CDR3 has 14 residues. The V gene lost 2 bases and the J gene lost 5 bases, with 13 bases spanning the gap. This chain's CDR3 is CASSLGISGTEAFF. CDR3 bases: TGTGCCAGCAGCTTAGGGATATCGGGGACTGAAGCTTTCTTT.

The chain recombines TRBV3-1 (or the pseudogene TRBV3-2) with TRBJ2-7; weak D call: TRBD2 (5 bases). This CDR3 comprises 11 residues. Germline CDR1 is LGHDT and CDR2 is YNNKEL (reference sequence). Trimming shortened V by 1 base and J by 7 bases, and 5 bases separated the two germline ends. The CDR3 loop reads CASSQGTEQYF. Written as DNA, the CDR3 is TGTGCCAGCAGCCAAGGGACTGAGCAGTACTTC.

The V and J genes are TRBV6-2 or TRBV6-3 and TRBJ2-1, with 8 bases identical to TRBD2. This CDR3 contains 17 residues. V shed 6 bases, J shed 3 bases, and the junction held 13 bases outside the gene matches. Germline CDR1 reads MNHEY; CDR2 reads SVGEGT. CDR3: CASSPADGGAYYNEQFF. The CDR3, as DNA: TGTGCCAGCAGCCCAGCGGACGGGGGGGCCTACTACAATGAGCAGTTCTTC.

The J gene is TRBJ1-2, the V gene TRBV10-3; TRBD1 agrees at 8 bases. CDR1 ENHRY and CDR2 SYGVKD come from the germline V gene. V lost 0 bases and J lost 4; bases outside the gene matches: 10. The CDR3 extends over 17 amino acids. Here the CDR3 reads CAISESLMNTGGYGYTF. The CDR3 nucleotides are TGTGCCATCAGTGAGTCCTTGATGAACACAGGGGGCTATGGCTACACCTTC.